These T cell receptor beta chains were read from a single sample in a study of shared clonotypes between healthy human individuals. Sequenced by immunoSEQ multiplex PCR; TCRdb stores in-frame clones only, minus some. The table has over a million clones, more than 75% seen once. The material sequenced was memory CD4+ T cells from PBMCs. The source of these receptors is a man aged 18 to 30 in good health. Some clones in this sample may be carry-over from other donors' samples. Each CDR3 is given without its conserved first and last residue. Expanded clones are given a class, and other clones once, few, many or no size at all.

abundance: -
v_gene: TRBV2
j_gene: TRBJ2-7
CDR3aa: ASSETSRSYEQY

abundance: -
v_gene: TRBV19
j_gene: TRBJ1-1
CDR3aa: ASSIDREGEAF

abundance: few
v_gene: TRBV21-1
j_gene: TRBJ1-1
CDR3aa: ASSFEADNMNTEAF

abundance: -
v_gene: TRBV5-1
j_gene: TRBJ2-5
CDR3aa: ASRQDSMGGTQY

abundance: -
v_gene: TRBV5-6
j_gene: TRBJ1-2
CDR3aa: ASSLTGRRDYGYT

abundance: once
v_gene: TRBV5-4
j_gene: TRBJ2-3
CDR3aa: ASSLDAGEGQDTQY

abundance: -
v_gene: TRBV28
j_gene: TRBJ2-7
CDR3aa: ASSPSPGQGPHEQY

abundance: few
v_gene: TRBV4-1
j_gene: TRBJ1-5
CDR3aa: ASSQERVQPQH

abundance: -
v_gene: TRBV5-1
j_gene: TRBJ2-3
CDR3aa: ASSLGGPPGTDTQY

abundance: -
v_gene: TRBV15
j_gene: TRBJ2-2
CDR3aa: ATRMGTANTGELF

abundance: -
v_gene: TRBV9
j_gene: TRBJ2-1
CDR3aa: ASSPSGQVYEQF

abundance: -
v_gene: TRBV5-1
j_gene: TRBJ1-3
CDR3aa: ASSTGQGFSSGNTIY

abundance: -
v_gene: TRBV29-1
j_gene: TRBJ2-5
CDR3aa: SVHPQLVETQY

abundance: -
v_gene: TRBV6-4
j_gene: TRBJ2-2
CDR3aa: ASRMGNTGELF

abundance: -
v_gene: TRBV19
j_gene: TRBJ1-5
CDR3aa: ASSIDRSAGYSNQPQH

abundance: -
v_gene: TRBV5-6
j_gene: TRBJ1-2
CDR3aa: ASSSTGGIYYGYT

abundance: -
v_gene: TRBV5-1
j_gene: TRBJ1-1
CDR3aa: ASSLGTSTEAF

abundance: -
v_gene: TRBV5-4
j_gene: TRBJ1-3
CDR3aa: ASSLVGNTGNTIY

abundance: -
v_gene: TRBV5-1
j_gene: TRBJ1-3
CDR3aa: ASGPEGISGNTIY

abundance: -
v_gene: TRBV7-6
j_gene: TRBJ2-1
CDR3aa: ASSQSGRFNNEQF

abundance: -
v_gene: TRBV6-1
j_gene: TRBJ1-4
CDR3aa: ASSEMSGEEKLF

abundance: -
v_gene: TRBV7-9
j_gene: TRBJ2-2
CDR3aa: ASSDPPNTGELF

abundance: -
v_gene: TRBV5-4
j_gene: TRBJ2-7
CDR3aa: ASSRSGTTYEQY

abundance: -
v_gene: TRBV30
j_gene: TRBJ2-5
CDR3aa: AWRGGGETQY

abundance: -
v_gene: TRBV6-1
j_gene: TRBJ1-1
CDR3aa: ASSLQGAWTEAF

abundance: few
v_gene: TRBV5-1
j_gene: TRBJ1-1
CDR3aa: ASSFGSKNTEAF

abundance: -
v_gene: TRBV2
j_gene: TRBJ2-7
CDR3aa: ASSGQVSSYEQY

abundance: few
v_gene: TRBV2
j_gene: TRBJ2-3
CDR3aa: ATRGSWGTDTQY

abundance: -
v_gene: TRBV28
j_gene: TRBJ2-6
CDR3aa: ASSSPTGANVLT

abundance: -
v_gene: TRBV4-1
j_gene: TRBJ2-7
CDR3aa: ASRSPGTGGYEQY

abundance: -
v_gene: TRBV5-6
j_gene: TRBJ2-7
CDR3aa: ASRRLADYEQY

abundance: -
v_gene: TRBV15
j_gene: TRBJ1-4
CDR3aa: ATSRDPSNEKLF

abundance: -
v_gene: TRBV25-1
j_gene: TRBJ2-2
CDR3aa: ASSEYMRPGLF